The 28 T cell receptor beta chains below were found in one sample sequenced in a study of blood T cell repertoires in COVID-19. Data came from immunoSEQ multiplex PCR; TCRdb stores just in-frame clones and leaves some out. The sample has 150,000 or so clones; 85% to 95% are singletons. Material for sequencing was peripheral blood. These receptors all stem from a woman in her sixties or seventies with COVID-19, enrolled during active disease.

This clone was seen a handful of times. The chain joins TRBV3-1 (or the pseudogene TRBV3-2) to TRBJ1-5; no clear D. V lost 1 base and J 9 bases, leaving 10 bases between the germline ends. CDR1 LGHDT and CDR2 YNNKEL come from the germline V gene (reference sequence). The CDR3 extends over 13 amino acids. The CDR3 sequence is CASSQGSDWPQHF. CDR3 DNA: TGTGCCAGCAGCCAAGGAAGCGACTGGCCCCAGCATTTT.

CDR3 bases: TGTGCCAGCAGCGATCCGGGACAGGGGGTCACTGAAGCTTTCTTT. It translates to CASSDPGQGVTEAFF. The rearrangement joins TRBV11-1 to TRBJ1-1; TRBD1 matches at 11 bases. The CDR3 is 15 residues long. Trimming cost V 5 bases and J 4 bases; bases outside gene matches: 6. The germline V gene has CDR1 SGHAT and CDR2 FQDESV (reference sequence).

The CDR3 is CASSPNGAGVGTEAFF. CDR3 bases: TGTGCCAGCAGCCCAAACGGGGCGGGGGTTGGCACTGAAGCTTTCTTT. The V and J genes are TRBV7-3 and TRBJ1-1; a possible D gene is TRBD1 (5 bases). The V end lost 5 bases, the J end lost 4 bases, and 20 bases lay between the germline ends. Germline CDR1 is SGHTA and CDR2 is FQGTGA. The CDR3 length is 16 residues.

This clone appeared a single time. V and J are TRBV4-1 and TRBJ2-3; D is ambiguous. This CDR3 has 16 amino acids. Germline CDR1 MGHRA, CDR2 YSYEKL. Deletions cut 2 bases from V and 1 base from J, with 13 bases between. The CDR3 region is CASSQSELSGTDTQYF. In DNA, the CDR3 is TGCGCCAGCAGCCAAAGCGAACTCTCCGGCACAGATACGCAGTATTTT.

This clone came up once. The rearrangement joins TRBV10-1 to TRBJ1-2; D is undetermined. The CDR3 is 10 residues long. V lost 7 bases and J 8 bases, leaving 8 bases between the germline ends. The V gene's germline CDR1 is WNHNN and CDR2 SYGVQD (reference sequence). Written as DNA, the CDR3 is TGCGCCAGCAACTTTGAGGGCTACACCTTC. Encoded protein: CASNFEGYTF.

V gene TRBV7-2 combines with J gene TRBJ1-6; D remains ambiguous. Germline V gene sequence: CDR1 SGHTA, CDR2 FQGNSA. The length of the CDR3 is 15 residues. V shed 2 bases and J shed 7 bases, with 12 bases lying between them. CDR3 sequence: CASSLSAGTNSPLHF. DNA for the CDR3: TGTGCCAGCAGCTTAAGTGCAGGTACCAATTCACCCCTCCACTTT.

The rearrangement joins TRBV6-2 or TRBV6-3 to TRBJ2-1, with 9 bases aligning to TRBD2. The CDR3 is 15 residues long. Germline CDR1 is MNHEY and CDR2 is SVGEGT. With 6 bases clipped from V and 9 bases from J, the junction kept 12 bases outside the gene matches. The CDR3 sequence is CASSAPAGGWGEQFF. The CDR3, as DNA: TGTGCCAGCAGCGCCCCAGCGGGGGGATGGGGTGAGCAGTTCTTC.

This chain connects TRBV30 to TRBJ1-5; 7 bases are a match to TRBD1. This CDR3 is built from 14 residues. Trimming removed 2 bases from V and 9 bases from J; junction bases left unmatched: 10. The V gene's germline CDR1 is GTSNPN and CDR2 SVGIG (reference sequence). The CDR3 sequence is CAWSHGQAQGPQHF. CDR3 DNA sequence: TGTGCCTGGAGTCACGGACAGGCTCAGGGGCCCCAGCATTTT.

This chain connects TRBV6-2 or TRBV6-3 to TRBJ2-1, with 8 bases matching TRBD2. J gave up 7 bases and V 6 bases, and 11 bases lay outside the gene matches. The CDR3 extends over 15 amino acids. From germline, CDR1 is MNHEY and CDR2 SVGEGT. The CDR3 DNA is TGTGCCAGCAGCCGGACTAGCTTGCGGGGGAATGAGCAGTTCTTC. It translates to CASSRTSLRGNEQFF.

The rearrangement uses TRBV7-8 and TRBJ1-3; D call uncertain. Germline values: CDR1 SGHVS, CDR2 FQNEAQ. The CDR3 runs 15 residues. Trimming cost V 6 bases and J 2 bases, with 14 bases left between them. Written as DNA, the CDR3 is TGTGCCAGCAGTCTAAACGTTGGTCCTGGAAACACCATATATTTT. Translating it yields CASSLNVGPGNTIYF.

The CDR3 protein is CSMTLSAADTQYF. The CDR3 DNA reads TGCAGCATGACCCTCTCCGCGGCAGATACGCAGTATTTT. V and J are TRBV29-1 and TRBJ2-3; no clear D. The CDR3 is 13 amino acids. The V gene's germline CDR1 is SQVTM and CDR2 ANQGSEA. V lost 8 bases, J lost 4 bases, and 16 bases lay in between.

This chain connects TRBV4-2 to TRBJ2-2; D is possibly TRBD1 (5 bases). The germline CDR1 and CDR2 sequences are LGHNA and YNFKEQ. V lost 3 bases to trimming and J lost 6 bases, with 11 bases between them. The CDR3 loop spans 14 amino acids. The CDR3 reads CASSQGPQAGELFF. CDR3 bases: TGTGCCAGCAGCCAGGGGCCTCAGGCCGGGGAGCTGTTTTTT.

The chain joins TRBV7-2 to TRBJ2-7; 8 bases are a match to TRBD2. Germline CDR1 SGHTA, CDR2 FQGNSA. CDR3 size: 15 residues. Trimming took 10 bases from V and 3 from J; bases not matched to a gene: 14. The CDR3: CATSGAGGFSYEQYF. In nucleotides, the CDR3 is TGTGCCACCTCAGGGGCGGGGGGTTTTAGCTACGAGCAGTACTTC.

Only one count was recorded for this clone. The chain couples TRBV15 to TRBJ1-4; D is unclear. V was pared by 1 base and J by 7 bases, with 7 bases between. CDR1 and CDR2 (germline): LNHNV, YYDKDF (reference sequence). There are 13 residues in the CDR3. This CDR3 is CATSRAPGEKLFF. The CDR3 DNA sequence: TGTGCCACCAGCAGAGCCCCAGGTGAAAAACTGTTTTTT.

This clone appeared once. V and J are TRBV7-2 and TRBJ1-1, with TRBD1 matching over 7 bases. The CDR3 extends over 16 amino acids. V was clipped by 5 bases and J by 5 bases; unmatched bases: 14. Germline CDR1 is SGHTA and CDR2 is FQGNSA. CDR3 amino acids: CASSPRRGQGVTEAFF. CDR3 DNA sequence: TGTGCCAGCAGCCCCCGGAGGGGGCAGGGTGTAACTGAAGCTTTCTTT.

The V gene is TRBV27, the J gene TRBJ1-6, with TRBD1 matching over 8 bases. In germline, CDR1 is MNHEY, CDR2 SMNVEV (reference sequence). With 6 bases clipped from V and 7 bases from J, the junction kept 11 bases outside the gene matches. The CDR3 runs 16 residues. The CDR3 here is CASSLTGTGKNSPLHF. The CDR3 coding sequence is TGTGCCAGCAGCCTGACCGGGACAGGCAAAAATTCACCCCTCCACTTT.

The chain uses TRBV6-1 and TRBJ1-5; D is possibly TRBD1 (5 bases). Germline V gene lookup returns CDR1 MNHNS and CDR2 SASEGT. The CDR3 is 16 amino acids. V was shortened by 0 bases and J by 3 bases, with 12 bases between the two germline ends. CDR3 nucleotide sequence: TGTGCCAGCAGTGAAGCCTCAGGGTTAGTCAATCAGCCCCAGCATTTT. Translating it yields CASSEASGLVNQPQHF.

The CDR3 here is CASSKGQGGSNQPQHF. The CDR3 coding sequence is TGTGCCAGCTCTAAGGGGCAGGGCGGCAGCAATCAGCCCCAGCATTTT. The chain links TRBV19 to TRBJ1-5; D may be TRBD1 (5 bases). CDR1 is LNHDA and CDR2 is SQIVND in the germline V gene (reference sequence). The CDR3 loop spans 16 amino acids. Trimming took off 9 bases at V and 1 base at J, with 19 bases between the two ends.

The chain links TRBV3-1 (or the pseudogene TRBV3-2) to TRBJ2-2; a possible D gene is TRBD2 (5 bases). Germline CDR1 and CDR2: LGHDT and YNNKEL (reference sequence). The CDR3 sequence is 16 residues long. Trimming stripped 1 base from V and 6 bases from J, with 15 bases between. As DNA, the CDR3 is TGTGCCAGCAGCCAAGCCGACGGACTCCGATCCGGGGAGCTGTTTTTT. It specifies CASSQADGLRSGELFF.

J is TRBJ2-7 and V is TRBV2; 8 positions match TRBD1. CDR1 and CDR2 from the germline V gene are SNHLY and FYNNEI. Trimming took 4 bases from V and 1 from J; bases not matched to a gene: 9. The CDR3 spans 16 residues. CDR3 sequence reads: CASSGLGQVTSYEQYF. The CDR3 DNA reads as TGTGCCAGCAGTGGCCTGGGACAGGTCACTTCCTACGAGCAGTACTTC.

The chain is built from TRBV19 and TRBJ1-1; 9 positions match TRBD1. The V gene end was trimmed by 7 bases and the J gene end by 2 bases; junction bases not matched to a gene: 8. This CDR3 region has 15 residues. Germline V gives CDR1 LNHDA, CDR2 SQIVND (reference sequence). CDR3 nucleotide sequence: TGTGCCAGTACCACTGGGACAGGGTCTAACACTGAAGCTTTCTTT. Amino acid sequence: CASTTGTGSNTEAFF.

This chain joins TRBV7-8 and TRBJ1-1; unclear D gene. The CDR3 is 13 amino acids. Per the germline V gene, CDR1 is SGHVS and CDR2 is FQNEAQ. The germline V and J ends were trimmed by 2 bases and 7 bases, with 11 bases remaining between them. CDR3 bases: TGTGCCAGCAGCTTACGGGAAGGGCTTGAAGCTTTCTTT. As protein: CASSLREGLEAFF.

The chain uses TRBV10-3 and TRBJ1-2, with D tentatively TRBD1 (6 bases). V was clipped by 7 bases and J by 4 bases, with 16 bases between them. The CDR3 is made up of 14 amino acids. From germline, CDR1 is ENHRY and CDR2 SYGVKD. CDR3 region: CAITGQHEAYGYTF. CDR3 DNA: TGTGCCATCACTGGACAGCACGAAGCCTATGGCTACACCTTC.

The CDR3 nucleotides are TGTGCCAGCACCATAAAGGGCAGGGTGATCGGCTACACCTTC. Translated, it gives CASTIKGRVIGYTF. V and J are TRBV3-1 (or the pseudogene TRBV3-2) and TRBJ1-2; TRBD1 is a possible D gene (5 bases). Trimming shortened V by 7 bases and J by 8 bases, and 20 bases separated the two germline ends. This CDR3 comprises 14 residues. The germline gives CDR1 LGHDT, CDR2 YNNKEL (reference sequence).

The chain has TRBV19 and TRBJ2-2, with D maybe TRBD2 (5 bases). The CDR3 is 15 amino acids. V shed 9 bases and J shed 5 bases, with 19 bases lying between them. Germline CDR1 is LNHDA and CDR2 is SQIVND (reference sequence). The CDR3 coding sequence is TGTGCCAGCGCCCCGAAGGAGGTTCGGACCGGGGAGCTGTTTTTT. This sequence encodes CASAPKEVRTGELFF.

The chain combines TRBV29-1 with TRBJ2-1, with TRBD2 matching 8 bases. CDR1 and CDR2 from the germline V gene are SQVTM and ANQGSEA. This CDR3 spans 14 amino acids. The V and J ends lost 6 bases and 4 bases, in that order; junction bases with no gene match: 8. The CDR3 region has the DNA TGCAGCGTAGTTATTCGGGGGGGATACAATGAGCAGTTCTTC. Its protein product is CSVVIRGGYNEQFF.

As regards this clone: One junction end does not reproduce the germline sequence, and a read error may be involved. This chain uses TRBV7-7 with TRBJ1-3; 11 bases are a match to TRBD1. The germline V gene encodes CDR1 SSHAT and CDR2 FNYEAQ (reference sequence). This CDR3 has 17 residues. The CDR3 sequence is CASSPGQGVHSGNTIYF. The DNA for the CDR3 is TGTGCTAGCAGCCCGGGACAGGGGGTTCACTCTGGAAACACCATATATTTT.

V gene TRBV14 combines with J gene TRBJ1-2, with a tentative D call TRBD1 (5 bases). V shed 4 bases and J shed 10 bases, with 16 bases lying between them. The CDR3 runs 13 residues. The germline CDR1 and CDR2 sequences are SGHDN and FVKESK. CDR3 sequence (DNA): TGTGCCAGCAGCCTCCGGGGGACGCAGGACTACACCTTC. It specifies CASSLRGTQDYTF.